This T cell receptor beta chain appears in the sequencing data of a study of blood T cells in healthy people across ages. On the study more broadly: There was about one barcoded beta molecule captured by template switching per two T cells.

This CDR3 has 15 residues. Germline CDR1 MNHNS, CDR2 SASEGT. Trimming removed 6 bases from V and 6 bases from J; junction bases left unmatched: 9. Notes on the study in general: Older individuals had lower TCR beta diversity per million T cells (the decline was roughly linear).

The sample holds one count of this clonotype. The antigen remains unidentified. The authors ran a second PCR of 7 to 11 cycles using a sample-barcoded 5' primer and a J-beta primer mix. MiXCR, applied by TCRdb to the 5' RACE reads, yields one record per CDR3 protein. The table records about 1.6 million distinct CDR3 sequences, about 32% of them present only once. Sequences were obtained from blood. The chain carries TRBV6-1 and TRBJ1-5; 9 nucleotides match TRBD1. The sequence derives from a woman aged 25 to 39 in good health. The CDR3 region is CASSVRWTGAQPQHF. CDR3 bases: TGTGCCAGCAGCGTTAGATGGACAGGGGCTCAGCCCCAGCATTTT.